These 31 T cell receptor beta chains were all obtained from the same sample, sequenced in a study of siplizumab effects on memory and regulatory T cells. Sequencing used immunoSEQ multiplex PCR; TCRdb keeps in-frame clones, though not all of them. The sample lists some 100,000 clones; approximately 91% were seen once. The sequenced sample was non-Treg CD4+ T cells sorted from blood. All receptors come from a human donor in good health.

V and J are TRBV30 and TRBJ1-1; TRBD1 matches at 9 bases. V was clipped by 3 bases and J by 5 bases; unmatched bases: 7. Germline CDR1 reads GTSNPN; CDR2 reads SVGIG (reference sequence). The CDR3 has 14 residues. CDR3 amino acids: CAWRSRDRETEAFF. The CDR3 DNA reads as TGTGCCTGGAGGAGCCGGGACAGGGAGACTGAAGCTTTCTTT.

CDR3 sequence reads: CASSAWDSPGGEQFF. DNA for the CDR3: TGTGCCAGTAGTGCCTGGGACTCCCCAGGGGGTGAGCAGTTCTTC. The chain links TRBV19 to TRBJ2-1, with a tentative D call TRBD1 (7 bases). CDR1 is LNHDA and CDR2 is SQIVND in the germline V gene (reference sequence). This CDR3 is 15 amino acids long. V was clipped by 5 bases and J by 9 bases, with 20 bases between them.

The rearrangement uses TRBV6-1 and TRBJ2-1; the D gene is possibly TRBD1 (6 bases). Trimming left V 3 bases short and J 7 bases short, with 10 bases between. From germline, CDR1 is MNHNS and CDR2 SASEGT. The CDR3 runs to 13 residues. As DNA, the CDR3 is TGTGCCAGCAGTGATAACAGGGCGAATGAGCAGTTCTTC. Residues: CASSDNRANEQFF.

V usage is TRBV5-1 and J usage is TRBJ2-7; TRBD2 agrees at 13 bases. In germline, CDR1 is SGHRS, CDR2 YFSETQ. The CDR3 is made up of 15 amino acids. With 3 bases clipped from V and 5 bases from J, the junction kept 5 bases outside the gene matches. CDR3 protein: CASSWGLAGLDEQYF. The CDR3 DNA reads as TGCGCCAGCAGCTGGGGACTAGCGGGATTGGACGAGCAGTACTTC.

The CDR3 protein is CASSSRRTSGTETQYF. The CDR3 nucleotides are TGCGCCAGCAGCTCCCGGCGGACTAGCGGGACAGAGACCCAGTACTTC. V is TRBV5-1 and J is TRBJ2-5; TRBD2 matches 12 bases. This CDR3 region has 16 residues. V shed 3 bases and J 4 bases; nucleotides not matched to a gene: 7. Germline values: CDR1 SGHRS, CDR2 YFSETQ.

The genes are TRBV6-1 and TRBJ1-5; D remains unclear. V was trimmed by 8 bases and J by 0 bases, leaving 14 bases between them. CDR3 length equals 15 residues. Germline CDR1 reads MNHNS; CDR2 reads SASEGT. The CDR3 sequence: CASWKDSYSNQPQHF. The DNA for the CDR3 is TGTGCCAGCTGGAAAGACTCTTATAGCAATCAGCCCCAGCATTTT.

This chain links TRBV7-9 with TRBJ2-5; TRBD1 agrees at 9 bases. The CDR3 totals 15 residues. Germline CDR1 reads SEHNR; CDR2 reads FQNEAQ (reference sequence). J was trimmed by 5 bases and V by 3 bases; bases with no gene match: 7. In DNA, the CDR3 is TGTGCCAGCAGCTTCAATACAGGGGGCGGGGAGACCCAGTACTTC. Amino acids: CASSFNTGGGETQYF.

Notes on this clone: At the DNA level, this CDR3 is encoded by other sequences in the same sample as well. V and J are TRBV4-2 and TRBJ2-7, with a tentative D call TRBD1 (5 bases). The V gene lost 0 bases and the J gene lost 2 bases, with 8 bases spanning the gap. Per the germline V gene, CDR1 is LGHNA and CDR2 is YNFKEQ. This CDR3 has 14 amino acids. CDR3: CASSQDTGTYEQYF. The CDR3 nucleotides read TGTGCCAGCAGCCAAGATACAGGAACCTACGAGCAGTACTTC.

This clone is medium-sized (0.01 to 0.1%). The V and J genes are TRBV7-2 and TRBJ1-5; TRBD1 might be the D (6 bases). With 1 base removed from V and 1 base from J, the gap between germline ends came to 8 bases. The CDR3 has 15 amino acids. Germline V lookup: CDR1 SGHTA, CDR2 FQGNSA. The CDR3 nucleotides read TGTGCCAGCAGCTTAGGCAGGGGAAGCAATCAGCCCCAGCATTTT. Its protein product is CASSLGRGSNQPQHF.

The CDR3 protein is CASSLTGGLAGVGDTQYF. CDR3 coding DNA: TGCGCCAGCAGCTTAACCGGGGGACTAGCGGGAGTCGGAGATACGCAGTATTTT. The V call is TRBV5-1, the J call TRBJ2-3; 14 bases map to TRBD2. The CDR3 extends over 18 amino acids. J gave up 5 bases and V 2 bases, and 10 bases lay outside the gene matches. The germline CDR1 and CDR2 sequences are SGHRS and YFSETQ.

V and J are TRBV6-1 and TRBJ1-2, with D possibly being TRBD1 (5 bases). This CDR3 comprises 14 residues. Germline V CDR1 and CDR2: MNHNS, SASEGT. V lost 4 bases to trimming and J lost 4 bases, with 13 bases between them. CDR3 residues: CASSVGGTVYGYTF. The DNA of the CDR3 is TGTGCCAGCAGTGTGGGTGGGACCGTCTATGGCTACACCTTC.

V and J are TRBV6-6 and TRBJ1-2, with 7 bases matching TRBD1. The CDR3 contains 14 residues. Losses at the gene ends were 8 bases for V and 4 bases for J; bases not matched to a gene: 10. The V gene's germline CDR1 is MNHNY and CDR2 SVGAGI (reference sequence). The CDR3 bases are TGTGCCAGCTTTACAGGGGACGCCCTCTATGGCTACACCTTC. Protein sequence: CASFTGDALYGYTF.

This clone was seen only once. This rearrangement joins TRBV9 to TRBJ2-7; TRBD2 aligns across 7 bases. This CDR3 region has 15 residues. The germline gives CDR1 SGDLS, CDR2 YYNGEE. Trimming took 1 base from V and 0 from J; bases not matched to a gene: 4. The CDR3 bases are TGTGCCAGCAGCGTAAGCGGGGTTCCCTCCTACGAGCAGTACTTC. Its protein product is CASSVSGVPSYEQYF.

V gene TRBV18 combines with J gene TRBJ1-2, with a tentative D call TRBD1 (6 bases). The length of the CDR3 is 15 residues. CDR1 is KGHSH, CDR2 LQKENI, per germline. With 0 bases removed from V and 6 bases from J, the gap between germline ends came to 14 bases. CDR3 sequence (DNA): TGTGCCAGCTCACCACCCGTAGGGGGGAAGGATGGCTACACCTTC. Protein: CASSPPVGGKDGYTF.

This rearrangement joins TRBV28 to TRBJ2-1; D gene ambiguous. The ends were cut back, 6 bases at V and 6 bases at J, with 18 bases in the middle. Germline V gene data show CDR1 as MDHEN and CDR2 as SYDVKM. The CDR3 is made up of 15 amino acids. DNA of the CDR3: TGTGCCAGCAGCGCCTCGGAATATAAACTCAATGAGCAGTTCTTC. Encoded protein: CASSASEYKLNEQFF.

V usage is TRBV21-1 and J usage is TRBJ1-5; no DNA check was done on the table's D call, TRBD1. TRBV21-1 is a documented pseudogene. This CDR3 comprises 17 residues. The CDR3 nucleotides read TGTGCCAGCAGCAAAGTAACGGCAGGGGGTCCCAATCAGCCCCAGCATTTT. As protein: CASSKVTAGGPNQPQHF.

This clone occurred once. The V gene is TRBV5-1, the J gene TRBJ2-3, with TRBD2 matching over 10 bases. Germline CDR1 SGHRS, CDR2 YFSETQ. Trimming cost V 4 bases and J 0 bases; bases outside gene matches: 5. There are 16 residues in the CDR3. The CDR3 sequence is CASSRTSGPSTDTQYF. CDR3 nucleotide sequence: TGCGCCAGCAGCCGGACTAGCGGCCCTAGCACAGATACGCAGTATTTT.

This chain links TRBV5-4 with TRBJ2-1, with a possible D match to TRBD2 (6 bases). Trimming removed 0 bases at V and 8 bases at J, with 18 bases between. The length of the CDR3 is 16 residues. The V gene's germline CDR1 is SGHNT and CDR2 YYREEE (reference sequence). The CDR3 coding sequence is TGTGCCAGCAGCTTGGGTCCTGGGCTGGAGGGCGATGAGCAGTTCTTC. This translates into CASSLGPGLEGDEQFF.

V usage is TRBV4-2 and J usage is TRBJ1-1; 7 bases map to TRBD1. The trim removed 0 bases at V and 1 base at J, leaving 5 bases unmatched. The length of the CDR3 is 16 residues. Germline loops: CDR1 LGHNA, CDR2 YNFKEQ. CDR3 amino acids: CASSQDMGTENTEAFF. CDR3 coding DNA: TGTGCCAGCAGCCAAGATATGGGGACAGAGAACACTGAAGCTTTCTTT.

The gene calls are TRBV6-5 and TRBJ1-5; a possible D gene is TRBD1 (6 bases). The CDR3 has 15 amino acids. Trimming cost V 6 bases and J 2 bases, with 14 bases left between them. Germline loops: CDR1 MNHEY, CDR2 SVGAGI. CDR3 bases: TGTGCCAGCAGCCCGCAATCAGGGGGCAATCAGCCCCAGCATTTT. It yields the protein CASSPQSGGNQPQHF.

This chain links TRBV27 with TRBJ2-1; 14 nucleotides match TRBD2. V lost 4 bases to trimming and J lost 0 bases; unmatched junction nucleotides: 11. CDR3 length equals 20 residues. CDR1 is MNHEY, CDR2 SMNVEV, per germline (reference sequence). CDR3 coding DNA: TGTGCCAGCAGTTCCAAAATGACTAGCGGGAGGGCCAGCTCCTACAATGAGCAGTTCTTC. Its translation: CASSSKMTSGRASSYNEQFF.

This clone appeared a single time. V usage is TRBV5-1 and J usage is TRBJ1-4; TRBD1 is a possible D gene (5 bases). CDR1 is SGHRS, CDR2 YFSETQ, per germline. Trimming left V 1 base short and J 6 bases short, with 13 bases between. This CDR3 has 15 residues. CDR3 in DNA: TGCGCCAGCAGCTTGTCTAGGGGCGGGTATGAAAAACTGTTTTTT. It encodes CASSLSRGGYEKLFF.

The CDR3 region is CASSVSGPSPNYTF. The CDR3 DNA reads TGTGCCAGCAGCGTATCTGGTCCATCTCCTAACTACACCTTC. The rearrangement uses TRBV9 and TRBJ1-2; D call uncertain. V was pared by 1 base and J by 10 bases, with 17 bases between. This CDR3 comprises 14 residues. The germline V gene encodes CDR1 SGDLS and CDR2 YYNGEE.

This clone has just a few counts. The chain employs TRBV30 and TRBJ2-7, with D possibly matching TRBD1 (5 bases). The V and J ends lost 6 bases and 3 bases respectively, with 9 bases between them. There are 11 residues in the CDR3. CDR1 and CDR2 from the germline V gene are GTSNPN and SVGIG (reference sequence). The CDR3 protein is CACGQVYEQYF. The CDR3 DNA reads as TGTGCCTGCGGACAAGTCTACGAGCAGTACTTC.

This chain uses TRBV7-8 with TRBJ1-5; D is unclear. V dropped 1 base and J dropped 6 bases, with 16 bases sitting between them. The CDR3 is 16 residues long. Germline V lookup: CDR1 SGHVS, CDR2 FQNEAQ. The CDR3 region is CASSLDGTPNRQPQHF. The CDR3 DNA sequence: TGTGCCAGCAGCTTAGATGGTACTCCCAATCGTCAGCCCCAGCATTTT.

V is TRBV2 and J is TRBJ2-1; TRBD2 matches at 8 bases. Germline loops: CDR1 SNHLY, CDR2 FYNNEI. CDR3 size: 13 residues. V was clipped by 5 bases and J by 10 bases; unmatched bases: 7. The CDR3 spells CASSYIAGNEQFF. The CDR3 DNA follows: TGTGCCAGCAGTTACATAGCGGGAAACGAGCAGTTCTTC.

The genes are TRBV2 and TRBJ2-1; TRBD2 aligns across 15 bases. Germline V gene sequence: CDR1 SNHLY, CDR2 FYNNEI. After removal of 5 bases from V and 8 bases from J, the junction contained 10 bases not matched to a gene. This CDR3 region has 17 residues. CDR3 sequence (DNA): TGTGCCAGCAGTTCAAGGACTAGCGGGAGGGCCAGGGATGAGCAGTTCTTC. Translated: CASSSRTSGRARDEQFF.

V is TRBV19 and J is TRBJ1-3; no firm D call. The germline CDR1 and CDR2 sequences are LNHDA and SQIVND (reference sequence). V was shortened by 5 bases and J by 0 bases, with 5 bases between the two germline ends. The CDR3 length is 13 residues. The CDR3, as DNA: TGTGCCAGTAGTGTCAGCTCTGGAAACACCATATATTTT. Protein product: CASSVSSGNTIYF.

The chain recombines TRBV5-5 with TRBJ1-4; no clear D gene. The CDR3 contains 15 residues. V was shortened by 0 bases and J by 7 bases, with 13 bases between the two germline ends. CDR1 and CDR2 (germline): SGHKS, YYEKEE (reference sequence). The CDR3 sequence is CASSLEAGPIEKLFF. Here the CDR3 DNA reads TGTGCCAGCAGCTTGGAAGCAGGACCAATTGAAAAACTGTTTTTT.

The chain has TRBV12-5 and TRBJ2-7, with 8 bases identical to TRBD2. The CDR3 has 18 amino acids. The germline V gene encodes CDR1 LGHNT and CDR2 FRNRAP. Trimming cost V 1 base and J 2 bases; bases outside gene matches: 13. The CDR3 sequence is CASGLDPLGERGTYEQYF. CDR3 coding DNA: TGTGCTAGTGGTTTGGACCCCCTCGGGGAGCGGGGGACCTACGAGCAGTACTTC.

This rearrangement joins TRBV5-1 to TRBJ2-5, with 8 bases fitting TRBD2. Germline V gives CDR1 SGHRS, CDR2 YFSETQ. The CDR3 is 16 amino acids. Unmatched junction bases numbered 11, after V lost 3 bases and J lost 4 bases. Here the CDR3 DNA reads TGCGCCAGCAGCTCGGGTCCAGCGGGAGTGGGAGAGACCCAGTACTTC. It encodes CASSSGPAGVGETQYF.